Below are 11 T cell receptor beta chains sequenced from a single sample in a study of blood T cell repertoires in COVID-19. TCRdb keeps only in-frame clones here, not all; method: immunoSEQ multiplex PCR. The sample has approximately 90,000 clones, 80% seen once. The specimen sequenced was peripheral blood. The receptor set was obtained from a woman older than 75 with acute or convalescent COVID-19.

J is TRBJ2-6 and V is TRBV10-3, with D possibly TRBD1 on 5 matching bases. V was pared by 3 bases and J by 0 bases, with 18 bases between. The CDR3 runs 19 residues. Germline V gene data show CDR1 as ENHRY and CDR2 as SYGVKD. The CDR3 nucleotides read TGTGCCATCAGTGACCCCCTAGACAGCCCTTACTCTGGGGCCAACGTCCTGACTTTC. Residues: CAISDPLDSPYSGANVLTF.

The rearrangement joins TRBV3-1 (or the pseudogene TRBV3-2) to TRBJ2-2; D uncertain. The germline V gene encodes CDR1 LGHDT and CDR2 YNNKEL (reference sequence). Trimming removed 0 bases at V and 0 bases at J, with 8 bases between. The CDR3 consists of 16 residues. The CDR3 sequence: CASSQDRIANTGELFF. CDR3 bases: TGTGCCAGCAGCCAAGATAGAATAGCGAACACCGGGGAGCTGTTTTTT.

The chain couples TRBV18 to TRBJ2-7; tentatively, D is TRBD2 (6 bases). Trimming cost V 3 bases and J 2 bases, with 11 bases left between them. The CDR3 consists of 14 residues. The germline V gene has CDR1 KGHSH and CDR2 LQKENI. CDR3 loop: CASSPRRTTYEQYF. DNA of the CDR3: TGTGCCAGCTCACCTCGTAGGACTACCTACGAGCAGTACTTC.

This clone was counted only a few times. The CDR3 DNA sequence: TGTGCCAGCAGCCCCCAGGGACAGGGGTATTCACCCCTCCACTTT. Encoded protein: CASSPQGQGYSPLHF. The chain combines TRBV3-1 (or the pseudogene TRBV3-2) with TRBJ1-6; 10 bases map to TRBD1. V dropped 4 bases and J dropped 8; count of bases not matched to a gene: 5. The CDR3 has 15 residues. Germline CDR1 is LGHDT and CDR2 is YNNKEL (reference sequence).

The chain couples TRBV7-2 to TRBJ2-7, with TRBD2 matching over 8 bases. The CDR3 runs 15 residues. In germline, CDR1 is SGHTA, CDR2 FQGNSA. The ends lost 3 bases at V and 3 bases at J; junction bases unmatched: 7. The CDR3 bases are TGTGCCAGCAGCTTTCAAACTAGCGGAAACTACGAGCAGTACTTC. Protein product: CASSFQTSGNYEQYF.

Notes on this clone: The sample contains more than one DNA sequence encoding this CDR3. The J gene is TRBJ1-1, the V gene TRBV5-1; 7 positions agree with TRBD1. Germline CDR1 is SGHRS and CDR2 is YFSETQ. CDR3 length equals 15 residues. After removal of 0 bases from V and 2 bases from J, the junction contained 4 bases not matched to a gene. The CDR3 nucleotides are TGCGCCAGCAGCTTGGTAGCAGGGGGTAACACTGAAGCTTTCTTT. This sequence encodes CASSLVAGGNTEAFF.

The chain couples TRBV30 to TRBJ1-1, with a weak D call TRBD1 (5 bases). The CDR3 covers 13 residues. Germline V gives CDR1 GTSNPN, CDR2 SVGIG (reference sequence). Trimming removed 2 bases at V and 6 bases at J, with 13 bases between. In DNA, the CDR3 is TGTGCCTGGAGTAAGGGGTACGGCGCTGAAGCTTTCTTT. Its protein product is CAWSKGYGAEAFF.

The chain employs TRBV11-2 and TRBJ1-1; no definite D call. V lost 7 bases, J lost 0 bases, and 12 bases lay in between. The length of the CDR3 is 14 residues. Germline V gene sequence: CDR1 SGHAT, CDR2 FQNNGV. The DNA for the CDR3 is TGTGCCAGCACCCGCGGCCGGATGAACACTGAAGCTTTCTTT. Protein: CASTRGRMNTEAFF.

CDR3 nucleotide sequence: TGTGCCACCAGCAGAGATCTGGGAAGGGGATATGGCTACACCTTC. It yields the protein CATSRDLGRGYGYTF. This chain connects TRBV15 to TRBJ1-2; D may be TRBD1 (5 bases). V lost 0 bases and J 5 bases, leaving 13 bases between the germline ends. In germline, CDR1 is LNHNV, CDR2 YYDKDF (reference sequence). This CDR3 contains 15 residues.

The CDR3 nucleotides read TGTGCCAGCTCACCAGTCAGGGCAGGGGAGACCCAGTACTTC. The encoded protein is CASSPVRAGETQYF. The chain recombines TRBV18 with TRBJ2-5; TRBD1 is a possible D gene (5 bases). Looked up from germline, CDR1 is KGHSH and CDR2 is LQKENI. This CDR3 is 14 amino acids long. The ends were cut back, 2 bases at V and 5 bases at J, with 12 bases in the middle.

The chain couples TRBV19 to TRBJ1-5; D perhaps matches TRBD1 (6 bases). The germline V gene has CDR1 LNHDA and CDR2 SQIVND (reference sequence). V was trimmed by 10 bases and J by 6 bases, leaving 25 bases between them. This CDR3 has 16 residues. The CDR3 DNA reads TGTGCCACATCTCCCTCCGGGGGGCGTAGGCGTCAGCCCCAGCATTTT. Protein product: CATSPSGGRRRQPQHF. Combining the CDR3 with reference TRBV19 and TRBJ1-5 gives the whole variable domain DGGITQSPKYLFRKEGQNVTLSCEQNLNHDAMYWYRQDPGQGLRLIYYSQIVNDFQKGDIAEGYSVSREKKESFPLTVTSAQKNPTAFYLCATSPSGGRRRQPQHFGDGTRLSIL.